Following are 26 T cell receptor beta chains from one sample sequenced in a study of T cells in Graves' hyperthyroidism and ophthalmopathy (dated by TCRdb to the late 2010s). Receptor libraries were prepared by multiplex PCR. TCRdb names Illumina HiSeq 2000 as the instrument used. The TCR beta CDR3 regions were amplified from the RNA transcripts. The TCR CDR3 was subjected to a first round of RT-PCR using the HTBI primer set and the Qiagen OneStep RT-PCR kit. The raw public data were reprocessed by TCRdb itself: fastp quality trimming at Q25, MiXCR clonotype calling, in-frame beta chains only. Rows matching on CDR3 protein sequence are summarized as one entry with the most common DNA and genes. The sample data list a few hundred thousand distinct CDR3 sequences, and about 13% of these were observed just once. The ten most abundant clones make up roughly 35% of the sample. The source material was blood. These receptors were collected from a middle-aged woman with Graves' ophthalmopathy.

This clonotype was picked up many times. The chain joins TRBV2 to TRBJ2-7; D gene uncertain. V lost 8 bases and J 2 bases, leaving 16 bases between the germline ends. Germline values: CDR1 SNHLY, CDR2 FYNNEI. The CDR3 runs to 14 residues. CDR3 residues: CASSSAPGPYEQYF. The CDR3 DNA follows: TGTGCCAGCTCAAGCGCGCCCGGACCCTACGAGCAGTACTTC.

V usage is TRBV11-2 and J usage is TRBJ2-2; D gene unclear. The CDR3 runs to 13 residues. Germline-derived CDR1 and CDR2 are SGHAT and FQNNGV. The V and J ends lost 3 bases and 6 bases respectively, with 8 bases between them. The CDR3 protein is CASSFFKAGELFF. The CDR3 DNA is TGTGCCAGCAGCTTCTTTAAAGCCGGGGAGCTGTTTTTT.

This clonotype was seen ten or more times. The CDR3 region is CASSPRRSSYNSPLHF. The CDR3 DNA reads TGTGCCAGCAGCCCTAGACGCAGCTCCTATAATTCACCCCTCCACTTT. This chain links TRBV7-8 with TRBJ1-6; D is unresolved. Trimming stripped 5 bases from V and 0 bases from J, with 11 bases between. This CDR3 spans 16 amino acids. Germline V gives CDR1 SGHVS, CDR2 FQNEAQ.

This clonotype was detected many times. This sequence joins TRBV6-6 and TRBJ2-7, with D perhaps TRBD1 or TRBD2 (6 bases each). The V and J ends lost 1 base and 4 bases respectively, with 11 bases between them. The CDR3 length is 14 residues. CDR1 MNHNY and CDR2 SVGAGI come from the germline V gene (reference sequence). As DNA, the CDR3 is TGTGCCAGCAGTTACTGGCCGGGGGCGTACGAGCAGTACTTC. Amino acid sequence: CASSYWPGAYEQYF.

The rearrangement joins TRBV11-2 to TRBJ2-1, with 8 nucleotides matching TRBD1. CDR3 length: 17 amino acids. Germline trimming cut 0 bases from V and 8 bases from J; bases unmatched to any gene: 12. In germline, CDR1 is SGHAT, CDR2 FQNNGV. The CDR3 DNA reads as TGTGCCAGCAGCTTAGACGAGGCAGGGGGCGCCATTGATGAGCAGTTCTTC. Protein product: CASSLDEAGGAIDEQFF.

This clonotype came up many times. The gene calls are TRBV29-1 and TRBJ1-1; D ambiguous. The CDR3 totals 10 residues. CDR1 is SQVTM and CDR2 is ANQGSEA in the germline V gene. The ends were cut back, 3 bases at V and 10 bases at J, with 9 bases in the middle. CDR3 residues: CSVDRDSAFF. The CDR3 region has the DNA TGCAGCGTTGATAGAGATTCAGCTTTCTTT.

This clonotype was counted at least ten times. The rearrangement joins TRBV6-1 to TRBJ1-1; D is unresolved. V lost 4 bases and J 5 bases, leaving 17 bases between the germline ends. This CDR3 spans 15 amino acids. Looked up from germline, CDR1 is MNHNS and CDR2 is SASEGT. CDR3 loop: CASSVRAKIGTEAFF. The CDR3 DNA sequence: TGTGCCAGCAGTGTCCGGGCCAAAATCGGGACTGAAGCTTTCTTT.

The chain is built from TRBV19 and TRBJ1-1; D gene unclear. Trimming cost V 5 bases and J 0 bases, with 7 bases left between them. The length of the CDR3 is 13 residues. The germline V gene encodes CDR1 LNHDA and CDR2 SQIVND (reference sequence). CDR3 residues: CASSSHLNTEAFF. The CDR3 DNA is TGTGCCAGTAGTTCACACTTGAACACTGAAGCTTTCTTT.

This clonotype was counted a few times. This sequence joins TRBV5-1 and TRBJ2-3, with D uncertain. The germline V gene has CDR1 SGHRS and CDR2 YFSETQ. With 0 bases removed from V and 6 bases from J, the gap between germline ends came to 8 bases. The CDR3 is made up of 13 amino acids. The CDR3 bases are TGCGCCAGCAGCTTGGGGATAGGGGATACGCAGTATTTT. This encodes CASSLGIGDTQYF. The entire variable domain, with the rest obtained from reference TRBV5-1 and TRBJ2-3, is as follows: KAGVTQTPRYLIKTRGQQVTLSCSPISGHRSVSWYQQTPGQGLQFLFEYFSETQRNKGNFPGRFSGRQFSNSRSEMNVSTLELGDSALYLCASSLGIGDTQYFGPGTRLTVL.

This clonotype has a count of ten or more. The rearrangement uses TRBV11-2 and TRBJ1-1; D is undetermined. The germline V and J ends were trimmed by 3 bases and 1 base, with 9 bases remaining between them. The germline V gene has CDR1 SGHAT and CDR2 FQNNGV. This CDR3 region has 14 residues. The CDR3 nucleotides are TGTGCCAGCAGCTTCCTGCTCCGGAACACTGAAGCTTTCTTT. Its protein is CASSFLLRNTEAFF.

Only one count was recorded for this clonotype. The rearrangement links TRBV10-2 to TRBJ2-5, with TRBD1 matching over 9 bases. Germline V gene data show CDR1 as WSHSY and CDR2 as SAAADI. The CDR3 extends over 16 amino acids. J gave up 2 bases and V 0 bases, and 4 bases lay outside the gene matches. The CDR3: CASSESGQGAQETQYF. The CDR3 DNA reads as TGCGCCAGCAGTGAGTCGGGACAGGGTGCACAAGAGACCCAGTACTTC.

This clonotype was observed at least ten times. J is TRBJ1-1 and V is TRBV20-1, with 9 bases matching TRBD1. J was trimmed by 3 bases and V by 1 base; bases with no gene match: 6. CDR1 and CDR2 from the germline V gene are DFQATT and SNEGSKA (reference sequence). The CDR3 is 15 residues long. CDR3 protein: CSARADRGRDTEAFF. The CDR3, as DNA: TGCAGTGCTAGAGCCGACAGGGGGAGGGACACTGAAGCTTTCTTT.

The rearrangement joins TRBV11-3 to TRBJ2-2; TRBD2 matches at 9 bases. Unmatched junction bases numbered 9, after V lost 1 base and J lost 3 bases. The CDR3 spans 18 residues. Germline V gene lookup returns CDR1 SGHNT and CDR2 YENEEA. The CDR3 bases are TGTGCCAGCAGCTTAGGGCGAGCGGGAGGAAGACACACCGGGGAGCTGTTTTTT. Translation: CASSLGRAGGRHTGELFF.

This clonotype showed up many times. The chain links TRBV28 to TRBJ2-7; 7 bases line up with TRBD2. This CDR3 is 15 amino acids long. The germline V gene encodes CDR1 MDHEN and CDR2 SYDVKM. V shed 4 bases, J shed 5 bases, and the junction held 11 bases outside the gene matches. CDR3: CASSSVREGRHEQYF. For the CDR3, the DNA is TGTGCCAGCAGTTCCGTGAGGGAGGGTAGGCACGAGCAGTACTTC.

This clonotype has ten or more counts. This chain's CDR3 is CASSPLGQGRTEAFF. CDR3 DNA sequence: TGTGCCAGCAGCCCTCTGGGACAGGGTCGCACTGAAGCTTTCTTT. The chain recombines TRBV7-9 with TRBJ1-1; 9 nucleotides match TRBD1. Trimming cost V 5 bases and J 4 bases; bases outside gene matches: 8. The CDR3 totals 15 residues. Germline V gene data show CDR1 as SEHNR and CDR2 as FQNEAQ (reference sequence).

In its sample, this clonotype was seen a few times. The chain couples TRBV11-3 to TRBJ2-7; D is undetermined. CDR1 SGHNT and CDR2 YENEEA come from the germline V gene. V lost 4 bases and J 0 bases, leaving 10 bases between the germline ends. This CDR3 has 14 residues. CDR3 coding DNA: TGTGCCAGCAGCTCCCGCGTCAGCTCCTACGAGCAGTACTTC. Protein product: CASSSRVSSYEQYF.

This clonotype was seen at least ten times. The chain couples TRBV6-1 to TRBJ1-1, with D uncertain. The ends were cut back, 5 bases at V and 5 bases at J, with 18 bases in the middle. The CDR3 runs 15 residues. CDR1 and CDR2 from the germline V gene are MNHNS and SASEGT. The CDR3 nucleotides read TGTGCCAGCAGTCTAGCGGGCACGGGTAGGACTGAAGCTTTCTTT. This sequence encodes CASSLAGTGRTEAFF.

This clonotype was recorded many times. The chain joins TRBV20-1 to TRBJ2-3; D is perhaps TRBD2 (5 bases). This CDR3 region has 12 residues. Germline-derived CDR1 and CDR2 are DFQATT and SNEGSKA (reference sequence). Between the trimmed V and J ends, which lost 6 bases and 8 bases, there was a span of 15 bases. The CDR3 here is CSAESDLGTQYF. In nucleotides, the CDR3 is TGCAGTGCGGAATCGGACTTGGGTACGCAGTATTTT.

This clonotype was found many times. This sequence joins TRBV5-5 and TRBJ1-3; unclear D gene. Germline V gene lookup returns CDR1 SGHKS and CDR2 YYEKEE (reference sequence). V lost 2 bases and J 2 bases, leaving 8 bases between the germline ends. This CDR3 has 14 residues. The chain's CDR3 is CASSFSGTGNTIYF. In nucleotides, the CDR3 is TGTGCCAGCAGCTTCTCTGGGACTGGAAACACCATATATTTT.

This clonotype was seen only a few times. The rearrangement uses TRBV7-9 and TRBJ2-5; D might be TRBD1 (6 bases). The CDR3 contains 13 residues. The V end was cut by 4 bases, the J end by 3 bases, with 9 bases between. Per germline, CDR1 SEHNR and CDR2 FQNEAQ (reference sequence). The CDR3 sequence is CASSWGPEETQYF. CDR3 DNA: TGTGCCAGCAGCTGGGGGCCCGAAGAGACCCAGTACTTC.

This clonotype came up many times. The chain's CDR3 is CASSFSPNTEAFF. CDR3 in DNA: TGTGCCAGCAGTTTTTCACCGAACACTGAAGCTTTCTTT. The chain recombines TRBV11-2 with TRBJ1-1; D is uncertain. Trimming removed 6 bases from V and 1 base from J, with 9 bases in between. CDR1 and CDR2 (germline): SGHAT, FQNNGV. CDR3 size: 13 residues. The whole variable domain, filled in from reference TRBV11-2 and TRBJ1-1, reads EAGVAQSPRYKIIEKRQSVAFWCNPISGHATLYWYQQILGQGPKLLIQFQNNGVVDDSQLPKDRFSAERLKGVDSTLKIQPAKLEDSAVYLCASSFSPNTEAFFGQGTRLTVV.

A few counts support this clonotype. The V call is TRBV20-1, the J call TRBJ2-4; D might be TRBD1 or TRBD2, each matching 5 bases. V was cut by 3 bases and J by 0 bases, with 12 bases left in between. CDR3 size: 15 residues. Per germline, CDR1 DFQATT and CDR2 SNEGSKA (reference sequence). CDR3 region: CSASPGALAKNIQYF. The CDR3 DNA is TGCAGTGCTAGTCCCGGGGCATTAGCCAAAAACATTCAGTACTTC.

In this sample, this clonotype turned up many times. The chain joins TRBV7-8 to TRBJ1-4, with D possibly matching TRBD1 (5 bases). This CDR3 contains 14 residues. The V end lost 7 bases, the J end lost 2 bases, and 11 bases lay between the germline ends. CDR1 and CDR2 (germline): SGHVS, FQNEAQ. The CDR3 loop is CASTRVETNEKLFF. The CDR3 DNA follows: TGTGCCAGCACCAGGGTTGAGACTAATGAAAAACTGTTTTTT.

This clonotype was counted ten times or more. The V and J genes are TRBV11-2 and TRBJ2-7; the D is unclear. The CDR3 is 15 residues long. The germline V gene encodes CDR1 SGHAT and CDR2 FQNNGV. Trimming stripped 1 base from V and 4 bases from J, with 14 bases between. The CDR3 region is CASSLVVGKLYEQYF. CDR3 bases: TGTGCCAGCAGCTTAGTTGTGGGAAAATTGTACGAGCAGTACTTC.

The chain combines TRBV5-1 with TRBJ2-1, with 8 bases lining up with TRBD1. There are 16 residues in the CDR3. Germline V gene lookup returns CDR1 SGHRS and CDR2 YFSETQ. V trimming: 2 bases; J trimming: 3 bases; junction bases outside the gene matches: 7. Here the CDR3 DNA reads TGCGCCAGCAGCTTTACTCGGACAGGGTACTACAATGAGCAGTTCTTC. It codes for CASSFTRTGYYNEQFF.

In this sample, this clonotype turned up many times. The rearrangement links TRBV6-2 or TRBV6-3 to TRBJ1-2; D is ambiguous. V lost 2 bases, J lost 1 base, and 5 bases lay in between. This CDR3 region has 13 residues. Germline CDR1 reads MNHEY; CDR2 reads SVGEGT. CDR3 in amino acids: CASSYVNNYGYTF. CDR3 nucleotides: TGTGCCAGCAGTTACGTAAATAACTATGGCTACACCTTC.